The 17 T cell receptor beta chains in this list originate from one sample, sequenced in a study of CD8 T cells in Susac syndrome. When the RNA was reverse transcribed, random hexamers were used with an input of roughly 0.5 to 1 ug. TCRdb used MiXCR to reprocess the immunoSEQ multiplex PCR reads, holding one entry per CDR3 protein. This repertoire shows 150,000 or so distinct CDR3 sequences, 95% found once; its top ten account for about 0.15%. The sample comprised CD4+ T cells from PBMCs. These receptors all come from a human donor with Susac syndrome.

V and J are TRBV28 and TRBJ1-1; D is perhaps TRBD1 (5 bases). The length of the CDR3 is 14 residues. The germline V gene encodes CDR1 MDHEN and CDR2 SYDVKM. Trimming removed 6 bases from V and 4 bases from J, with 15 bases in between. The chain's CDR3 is CASSLGGARTEAFF. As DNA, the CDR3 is TGTGCCAGCAGCCTCGGAGGGGCGCGCACTGAAGCTTTCTTT.

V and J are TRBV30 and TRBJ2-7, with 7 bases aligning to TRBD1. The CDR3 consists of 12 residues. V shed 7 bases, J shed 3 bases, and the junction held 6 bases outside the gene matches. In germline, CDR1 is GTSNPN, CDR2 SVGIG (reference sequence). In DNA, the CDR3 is TGTGCCTACAACAGGGGAAACTACGAGCAGTACTTC. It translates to CAYNRGNYEQYF. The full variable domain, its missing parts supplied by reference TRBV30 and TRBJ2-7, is SQTIHQWPATLVQPVGSPLSLECTVEGTSNPNLYWYRQAAGRGLQLLFYSVGIGQISSEVPQNLSASRPQDRQFILSSKKLLLSDSGFYLCAYNRGNYEQYFGPGTRLTVT.

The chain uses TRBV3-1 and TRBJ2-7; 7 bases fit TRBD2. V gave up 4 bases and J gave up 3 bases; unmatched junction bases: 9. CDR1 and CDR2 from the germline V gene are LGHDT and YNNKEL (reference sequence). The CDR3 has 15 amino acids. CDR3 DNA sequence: TGTGCCAGCAGCCCATGGACGGGGGGACTCTACGAGCAGTACTTC. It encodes CASSPWTGGLYEQYF.

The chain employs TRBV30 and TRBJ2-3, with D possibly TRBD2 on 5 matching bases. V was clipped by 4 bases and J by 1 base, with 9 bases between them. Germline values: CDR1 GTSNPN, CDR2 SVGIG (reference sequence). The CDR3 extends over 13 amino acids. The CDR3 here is CAWTSSRTDTQYF. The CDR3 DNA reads TGTGCCTGGACCTCTAGCCGCACAGATACGCAGTATTTT.

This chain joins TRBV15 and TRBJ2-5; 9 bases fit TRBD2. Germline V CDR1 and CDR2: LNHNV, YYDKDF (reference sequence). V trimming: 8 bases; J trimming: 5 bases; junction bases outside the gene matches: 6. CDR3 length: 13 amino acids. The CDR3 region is CATAAGGPETQYF. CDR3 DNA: TGTGCCACCGCCGCGGGGGGGCCGGAGACCCAGTACTTC.

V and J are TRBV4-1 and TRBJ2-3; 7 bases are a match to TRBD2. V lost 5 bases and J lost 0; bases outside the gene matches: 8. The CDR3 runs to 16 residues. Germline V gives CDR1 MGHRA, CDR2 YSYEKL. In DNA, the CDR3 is TGCGCCAGCAGCGTCCGTGCAGCGGGGAGCACAGATACGCAGTATTTT. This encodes CASSVRAAGSTDTQYF.

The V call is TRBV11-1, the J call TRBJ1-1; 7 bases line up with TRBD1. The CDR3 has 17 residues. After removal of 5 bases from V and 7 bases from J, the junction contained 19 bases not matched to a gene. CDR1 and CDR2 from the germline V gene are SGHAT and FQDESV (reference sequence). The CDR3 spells CASSPPNRGRRLNEAFF. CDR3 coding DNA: TGTGCCAGCAGCCCCCCGAACAGGGGCCGCCGACTCAATGAAGCTTTCTTT.

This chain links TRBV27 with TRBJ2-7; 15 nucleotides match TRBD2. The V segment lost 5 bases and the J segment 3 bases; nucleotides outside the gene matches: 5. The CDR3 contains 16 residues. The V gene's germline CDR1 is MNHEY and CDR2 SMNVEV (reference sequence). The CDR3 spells CASSPVGLAGGYEQYF. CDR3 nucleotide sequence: TGTGCCAGCAGTCCTGTGGGACTAGCGGGGGGCTACGAGCAGTACTTC.

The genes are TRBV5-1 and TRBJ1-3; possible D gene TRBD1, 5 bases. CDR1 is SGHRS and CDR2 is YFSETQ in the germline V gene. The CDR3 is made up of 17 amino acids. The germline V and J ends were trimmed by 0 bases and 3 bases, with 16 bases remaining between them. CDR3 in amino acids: CASSLGGGGSVGNTIYF. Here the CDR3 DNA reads TGCGCCAGCAGCTTGGGGGGCGGCGGTAGCGTTGGAAACACCATATATTTT.

The CDR3 coding sequence is TGTGCCAGCAGATCCCAGGGGGCGGTCTACGAGCAGTACTTC. As protein: CASRSQGAVYEQYF. This chain joins TRBV2 and TRBJ2-7, with TRBD1 matching over 8 bases. Losses at the gene ends were 6 bases for V and 3 bases for J; bases not matched to a gene: 7. The germline V gene has CDR1 SNHLY and CDR2 FYNNEI. The CDR3 loop spans 14 amino acids. The whole variable domain, remainder taken from reference TRBV2 and TRBJ2-7, is EPEVTQTPSHQVTQMGQEVILRCVPISNHLYFYWYRQILGQKVEFLVSFYNNEISEKSEIFDDQFSVERPDGSNFTLKIRSTKLEDSAMYFCASRSQGAVYEQYFGPGTRLTVT.

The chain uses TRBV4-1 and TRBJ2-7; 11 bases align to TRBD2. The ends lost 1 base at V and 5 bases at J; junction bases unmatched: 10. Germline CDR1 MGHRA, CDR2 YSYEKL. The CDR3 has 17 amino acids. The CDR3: CASSQGGLAGGHHEQYF. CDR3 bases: TGCGCCAGCAGCCAAGGGGGGCTAGCGGGGGGCCACCACGAGCAGTACTTC.

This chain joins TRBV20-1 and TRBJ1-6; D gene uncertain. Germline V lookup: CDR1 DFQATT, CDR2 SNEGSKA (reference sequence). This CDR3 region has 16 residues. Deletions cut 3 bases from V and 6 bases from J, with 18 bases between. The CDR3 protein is CSASPGGRTRNSPLHF. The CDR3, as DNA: TGCAGTGCTAGCCCCGGCGGACGGACTCGTAATTCACCCCTCCACTTT.

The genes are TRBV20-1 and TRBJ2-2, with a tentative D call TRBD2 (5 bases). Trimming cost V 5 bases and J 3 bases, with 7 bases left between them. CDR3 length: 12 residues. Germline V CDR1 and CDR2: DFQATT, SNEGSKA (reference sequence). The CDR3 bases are TGCAGTGCTCGGACTCACACCGGGGAGCTGTTTTTT. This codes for CSARTHTGELFF.

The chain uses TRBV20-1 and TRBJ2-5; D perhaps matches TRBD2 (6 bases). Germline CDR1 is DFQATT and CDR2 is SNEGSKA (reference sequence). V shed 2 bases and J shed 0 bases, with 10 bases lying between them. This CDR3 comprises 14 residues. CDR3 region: CSARRAGNQETQYF. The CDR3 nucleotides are TGCAGTGCTAGACGAGCGGGTAACCAAGAGACCCAGTACTTC.

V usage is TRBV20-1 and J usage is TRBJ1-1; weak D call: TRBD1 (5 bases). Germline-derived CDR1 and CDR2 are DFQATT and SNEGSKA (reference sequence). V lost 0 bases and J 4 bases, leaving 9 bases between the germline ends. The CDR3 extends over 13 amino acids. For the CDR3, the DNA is TGCAGTGCTAGAGACAGTCAGGGCACTGAAGCTTTCTTT. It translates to CSARDSQGTEAFF.

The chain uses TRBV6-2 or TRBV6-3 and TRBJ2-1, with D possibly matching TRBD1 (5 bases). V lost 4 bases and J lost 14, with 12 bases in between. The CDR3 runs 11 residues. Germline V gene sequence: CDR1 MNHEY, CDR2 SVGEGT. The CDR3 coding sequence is TGTGCCAGCAGTTCCCTTGCCAGGGAGTTCTTC. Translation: CASSSLAREFF.

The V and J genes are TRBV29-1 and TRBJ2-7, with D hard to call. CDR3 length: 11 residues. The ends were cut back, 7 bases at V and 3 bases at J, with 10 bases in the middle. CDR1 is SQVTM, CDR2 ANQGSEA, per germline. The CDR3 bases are TGCAGCGCTGGGATCGGCTACGAGCAGTACTTC. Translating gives CSAGIGYEQYF.